This TCR beta chain was retrieved from a study of a mutant IDH1 vaccine in newly diagnosed glioma. Study information: Sex distribution of treated patients was approximately 60% male and roughly 38% female; mean age was around 40 years. Week 35 was safety follow-up visit V12; week 47 was end-of-study visit V13.

Germline-derived CDR1 and CDR2 are SEHNR and FQNEAQ (reference sequence). Between the trimmed V and J ends, which lost 5 bases and 0 bases, there was a span of 10 bases. The CDR3 is 15 amino acids. Noted time point: week 47, end of study. All doses held 300 ug of mutant IDH1 20-mer peptide, with topical imiquimod. Comments on this clone: Its target is unknown.

Produced via immunoSEQ multiplex PCR; TCRdb's table is partial and in-frame only. Among 35,000 to 40,000 clones listed, roughly 70% were seen once. J is TRBJ1-4 and V is TRBV7-9; possible D gene TRBD1, 6 bases. The receptor was derived from a man between 35 and 55 years old with glioma. The sample in question was PBMCs, obtained from a glioma patient whose treatment included an IDH1 peptide vaccine. The CDR3 region has the DNA TGTGCCAGCAGCCAGACAGGCGCAACTAATGAAAAACTGTTTTTT. The encoded protein is CASSQTGATNEKLFF.